This record concerns one T cell receptor beta chain sequence. This sample was included in a study of blood T cell repertoires in COVID-19. Generated by immunoSEQ multiplex PCR, the TCRdb table keeps only in-frame clones and is missing some. The sample contains 180,000 or so clones, 80% to 90% of which appear only once. Sequencing was carried out using peripheral blood. The origin of this receptor is an elderly woman with COVID-19, enrolled during active disease.

The chain's CDR3 is CAISEYLQGINYGYTF. The CDR3 DNA reads TGTGCCATCAGTGAGTACTTACAGGGGATCAACTATGGCTACACCTTC. The gene calls are TRBV10-3 and TRBJ1-2, with 7 nucleotides matching TRBD1. The CDR3 consists of 16 residues. Trimming at V came to 1 base and at J to 2 bases, leaving 7 bases not matched to a gene. Germline CDR1 and CDR2: ENHRY and SYGVKD.